The 10 T cell receptor beta chains presented below share a single source sample, sequenced in a study of cytomegalovirus exposure and HLA in healthy donors. Primers included in the PCR were 60 Vbeta and 13 Jbeta primers. Some clones are missing from TCRdb's copy, which holds only in-frame ones; the method was immunoSEQ multiplex PCR. The clone table shows around 100,000 clones, with the ten largest holding 6.8%. Material: PBMCs. These receptors were obtained from a man aged 35-49 years in good health and CMV-seropositive.

The chain carries TRBV28 and TRBJ2-2; 14 bases match TRBD2. The CDR3 contains 19 residues. Germline loops: CDR1 MDHEN, CDR2 SYDVKM. V shed 5 bases and J 6 bases; nucleotides not matched to a gene: 14. The CDR3 loop is CASSPMVSGLAGVAGELFF. The CDR3 bases are TGTGCCAGCAGTCCCATGGTATCGGGACTAGCGGGAGTGGCCGGGGAGCTGTTTTTT.

The rearrangement links TRBV14 to TRBJ2-3, with D possibly matching TRBD2 (5 bases). CDR1 and CDR2 (germline): SGHDN, FVKESK. V lost 4 bases to trimming and J lost 10 bases, with 12 bases between them. The length of the CDR3 is 12 residues. The CDR3 sequence: CASSRTRMAQYF. The CDR3 DNA reads as TGTGCCAGCAGCCGCACTAGGATGGCGCAGTATTTT.

The rearrangement uses TRBV7-2 and TRBJ1-2; tentatively, D is TRBD1 (5 bases). The V end was cut by 5 bases, the J end by 6 bases, with 19 bases between. CDR3 size: 15 residues. Germline CDR1 is SGHTA and CDR2 is FQGNSA. The CDR3 bases are TGTGCCAGCAGCCTCCCAGGGTACCATTCAGATGGCTACACCTTC. Amino acids: CASSLPGYHSDGYTF.

Here the CDR3 reads CASSLGLAGVNEQFF. CDR3 coding DNA: TGTGCCAGCAGCTTAGGCCTAGCGGGAGTGAATGAGCAGTTCTTC. The J gene is TRBJ2-1, the V gene TRBV7-3; 10 bases are a match to TRBD2. The J segment lost 7 bases and the V segment lost 2 bases, leaving 5 bases of the junction unmatched. CDR3 size: 15 residues. Germline V gene lookup returns CDR1 SGHTA and CDR2 FQGTGA.

The chain joins TRBV6-5 to TRBJ2-1; 9 nucleotides line up with TRBD1. CDR1 and CDR2 from the germline V gene are MNHEY and SVGAGI. This CDR3 region has 16 residues. Germline trimming cut 2 bases from V and 13 bases from J; bases unmatched to any gene: 15. The CDR3 DNA reads TGTGCCAGCAGTTACGCCGGACAGGGGCAATCGGCGCGACAGTTCTTC. Translated, it gives CASSYAGQGQSARQFF.

V usage is TRBV7-2 and J usage is TRBJ2-2; TRBD1 is a possible D gene (5 bases). CDR3 length equals 16 residues. The germline gives CDR1 SGHTA, CDR2 FQGNSA. The germline V and J ends were trimmed by 3 bases and 5 bases, with 16 bases remaining between them. The CDR3 DNA is TGTGCCAGCAGCTTTATTCCAGGGCAGGGAACCGGGGAGCTGTTTTTT. This gives the protein CASSFIPGQGTGELFF.

CDR3 nucleotides: TGTGCCAGCAGTTCACACAGGGGCACCGGGGAGCTGTTTTTT. Translating it yields CASSSHRGTGELFF. The chain employs TRBV25-1 and TRBJ2-2; 7 bases map to TRBD1. The CDR3 is made up of 14 amino acids. Germline V gene lookup returns CDR1 MGHDK and CDR2 SYGVNS. V trimming: 5 bases; J trimming: 4 bases; junction bases outside the gene matches: 4.

The rearrangement links TRBV10-2 to TRBJ1-1; weak D call: TRBD1 (6 bases). The CDR3 consists of 14 residues. Germline V gene sequence: CDR1 WSHSY, CDR2 SAAADI. V lost 6 bases and J lost 3, with 14 bases in between. CDR3 nucleotides: TGCGCCAGCAGCTCCAGGGACATGGACACTGAAGCTTTCTTT. Translating it yields CASSSRDMDTEAFF.

The gene calls are TRBV11-2 and TRBJ1-2; 9 bases agree with TRBD1. V was clipped by 1 base and J by 4 bases; unmatched bases: 7. Germline CDR1 and CDR2: SGHAT and FQNNGV. CDR3 length: 16 residues. CDR3 coding DNA: TGTGCCAGCAGCTTAGGGCCGGGACAGGGTTTCTATGGCTACACCTTC. Translated, it gives CASSLGPGQGFYGYTF.

The rearrangement links TRBV5-4 to TRBJ2-5; 13 nucleotides agree with TRBD2. Germline values: CDR1 SGHNT, CDR2 YYREEE (reference sequence). Losses at the gene ends were 0 bases for V and 1 base for J; bases not matched to a gene: 3. The CDR3 is 17 residues long. The CDR3 is CASSLGLAGGFQETQYF. Here the CDR3 DNA reads TGTGCCAGCAGCTTGGGACTAGCGGGAGGATTCCAAGAGACCCAGTACTTC.